The 26 T cell receptor beta chains given below trace back to one sample, sequenced in a study of T cell clonality in common variable immunodeficiency. Assay: immunoSEQ multiplex PCR; the TCRdb copy retains only in-frame clones and omits some. The repertoire has tens of thousands of clones, none seen only once; the ten largest take over 1.1%. Sequencing input: peripheral blood mononuclear cells. The origin of the receptors is a person aged 18 to 75 in good health.

This clone has more than one count but fewer than ten. The observed sequence ends 3 residues before the CDR3 terminus, with the missing tail filled in from the germline J gene. This chain connects TRBV7-6 to TRBJ1-6; TRBD1 is a possible D gene (5 bases). Germline V CDR1 and CDR2: SGHVS, FNYEAQ. The CDR3 runs 13 residues. Trimming cost V 1 base and J 7 bases, with 5 bases left between them. The CDR3 bases that were read are TGTGCCAGCAGCTTAGAGGGGAATTCACCC. Its protein product is CASSLEGNSP. The full-length CDR3 reads as CASSLEGNSPLHF.

This clone was detected ten times or more. The read finishes 3 residues shy of the CDR3 end, and the germline J gene is used to complete it. The chain uses TRBV20-1 and TRBJ2-5, with 8 bases identical to TRBD1. Losses at the gene ends were 3 bases for V and 5 bases for J; bases not matched to a gene: 11. The CDR3 is 15 residues long. Germline V lookup: CDR1 DFQATT, CDR2 SNEGSKA (reference sequence). CDR3 protein: CSARGGRGRVETQYF. The CDR3 DNA, read in part, is TGCAGTGCTAGGGGGGGCAGGGGGCGTGTTGAGACC.

This clone occurred many times. The read ends 3 residues before the CDR3 terminus; that terminus is restored from the germline J gene. This chain uses TRBV7-3 with TRBJ2-3; 7 positions match TRBD2. Germline CDR1 SGHTA, CDR2 FQGTGA. The length of the CDR3 is 15 residues. The V segment lost 5 bases and the J segment 2 bases; nucleotides outside the gene matches: 7. CDR3 sequence: CASSVGSGDTDTQYF. The CDR3 DNA, read in part, is TGTGCCAGCAGCGTAGGCAGCGGGGACACAGATACG.

Ten or more counts support this clone. The read terminates 3 residues before the CDR3 end, so the remaining end is supplied by the germline J gene. The chain links TRBV19 to TRBJ2-1; 10 nucleotides line up with TRBD1. The CDR3 contains 16 residues. The ends lost 7 bases at V and 2 bases at J; junction bases unmatched: 8. Looked up from germline, CDR1 is LNHDA and CDR2 is SQIVND (reference sequence). The CDR3 reads CASMISGTGAYNEQFF. The sequenced CDR3 bases are TGTGCCAGTATGATCTCCGGGACAGGGGCCTACAATGAG.

As to this clone: The CDR3 end lies 3 residues beyond the end of the read and is filled in from the germline J gene. This chain connects TRBV11-3 to TRBJ2-7; possible D gene TRBD1, 6 bases. Trimming removed 6 bases at V and 5 bases at J, with 11 bases between. The V gene's germline CDR1 is SGHNT and CDR2 YENEEA. The CDR3 sequence is 12 residues long. The covered CDR3 bases are TGTGCCAGCAGTCTTAGGGACAACGAG. Encoded protein: CASSLRDNE. The whole CDR3 region reads CASSLRDNEQYF.

This clone showed up just a few times. The missing CDR3 end, 3 residues past where the read stops, is filled in from the germline J gene. The chain joins TRBV5-4 to TRBJ2-1; 7 positions agree with TRBD1. The CDR3 loop spans 16 amino acids. J gave up 0 bases and V 1 base, and 4 bases lay outside the gene matches. Per germline, CDR1 SGHNT and CDR2 YYREEE (reference sequence). The part of the CDR3 DNA that was read is TGTGCCAGCAGCTTGACCAGGGGGACCTCCTACAATGAG. As protein: CASSLTRGTSYNE. The CDR3 in its entirety is CASSLTRGTSYNEQFF.

In this sample, this clone turned up many times. The CDR3 goes on 3 residues after the read ends, and that part is filled in from the germline J gene. The genes are TRBV6-2 or TRBV6-3 and TRBJ1-5; maybe TRBD1 (5 bases). V lost 6 bases, J lost 4 bases, and 19 bases lay in between. CDR1 is MNHEY, CDR2 SVGEGT, per germline. The CDR3 consists of 16 residues. The CDR3 sequence: CASSGTKLSVNQPQHF. The part of the CDR3 DNA that was read is TGTGCCAGCAGCGGGACTAAGCTCTCCGTTAATCAGCCC.

This clone was counted ten times or more. The CDR3: CASSLAGGELFF. The covered CDR3 bases are TGTGCCAGCAGCTTAGCAGGCGGGGAG. The chain couples TRBV11-1 to TRBJ2-2, with no clear D. The read terminates 3 residues before the CDR3 end, so the remaining end is supplied by the germline J gene. The CDR3 contains 12 residues. Trimming shortened V by 0 bases and J by 7 bases, and 3 bases separated the two germline ends. Germline CDR1 is SGHAT and CDR2 is FQDESV (reference sequence).

This clone was counted many times. The read stops 3 residues short of the end of the CDR3; the missing end is completed from the germline J gene. V and J are TRBV2 and TRBJ2-1; D not resolved. V was cut by 4 bases and J by 6 bases, with 16 bases left in between. The CDR3 runs 15 residues. CDR1 SNHLY and CDR2 FYNNEI come from the germline V gene. CDR3 bases read: TGTGCCAGCAGTGGTTCTCGCACAAGGGTCAATGAG. As protein: CASSGSRTRVNE. The entire CDR3 protein reads CASSGSRTRVNEQFF. The full variable domain, with the rest looked up from reference TRBV2 and TRBJ2-1, is EPEVTQTPSHQVTQMGQEVILRCVPISNHLYFYWYRQILGQKVEFLVSFYNNEISEKSEIFDDQFSVERPDGSNFTLKIRSTKLEDSAMYFCASSGSRTRVNEQFFGPGTRLTVL.

This clone was detected ten times or more. The read stops 3 residues short of the end of the CDR3; the missing end is completed from the germline J gene. V is TRBV2 and J is TRBJ1-2; TRBD1 is a possible D gene (6 bases). This CDR3 comprises 15 residues. Germline values: CDR1 SNHLY, CDR2 FYNNEI. V lost 4 bases and J lost 0, with 12 bases in between. The CDR3 here is CASSGGQGSNYGYTF. CDR3 bases read: TGTGCCAGCAGTGGAGGGCAGGGGTCTAACTATGGC. Full variable domain (outside the CDR3, taken from reference TRBV2 and TRBJ1-2): EPEVTQTPSHQVTQMGQEVILRCVPISNHLYFYWYRQILGQKVEFLVSFYNNEISEKSEIFDDQFSVERPDGSNFTLKIRSTKLEDSAMYFCASSGGQGSNYGYTFGSGTRLTVV.

The sample holds many counts of this clone. The DNA read from the CDR3 is TGTGCCAGTAGTATAGGACTAGGACCAAACATCGGTGAAAAA. This encodes CASSIGLGPNIGEK. The full-length CDR3 reads as CASSIGLGPNIGEKLFF. The chain carries TRBV19 and TRBJ1-4, with D hard to call. Read coverage stops 3 residues before the CDR3 terminus; the germline J gene supplies the remainder. Deletions cut 1 base from V and 7 bases from J, with 19 bases between. CDR1 and CDR2 from the germline V gene are LNHDA and SQIVND (reference sequence). This CDR3 comprises 17 residues.

This clone occurred many times. With the read ending 3 residues before the CDR3 end, the germline J gene is used to fill in that end. V is TRBV29-1 and J is TRBJ2-1, with a weak D call TRBD1 (6 bases). CDR1 is SQVTM and CDR2 is ANQGSEA in the germline V gene. V dropped 6 bases and J dropped 9 bases, with 12 bases sitting between them. The CDR3 runs to 11 residues. CDR3 region: CSVQGRGEQFF. The CDR3 bases that were read are TGCAGCGTACAGGGTAGGGGTGAG.

This clone was recorded at least ten times. The read ends 3 residues shy of where the CDR3 ends; the end is completed using the germline J gene. The chain combines TRBV5-6 with TRBJ2-3; 8 bases are shared with TRBD1. In germline, CDR1 is SGHDT, CDR2 YYEEEE. The junction had 6 bases not matched to a gene; V was cut back by 4 bases and J by 2 bases. The CDR3 is 15 residues long. CDR3: CASSGYRGITDTQYF. The sequenced CDR3 bases are TGTGCCAGCAGCGGGTACAGGGGGATCACAGATACG.

The table lists this clone with many counts. The read ends 3 residues shy of where the CDR3 ends; the end is completed using the germline J gene. The chain has TRBV7-8 and TRBJ2-1; 7 bases agree with TRBD2. The germline V gene encodes CDR1 SGHVS and CDR2 FQNEAQ. The CDR3 consists of 13 residues. The V gene end was trimmed by 8 bases and the J gene end by 2 bases; junction bases not matched to a gene: 3. CDR3 amino acids: CASGGRPYNEQFF. Partial CDR3 DNA: TGTGCCAGCGGCGGGAGACCCTACAATGAG.

This clone was observed at least ten times. The read ends 3 residues before the CDR3 terminus; that terminus is restored from the germline J gene. This sample also contains other DNA sequences that code for the same CDR3. The chain has TRBV19 and TRBJ2-7; 8 bases agree with TRBD1. This CDR3 is 15 amino acids long. CDR1 is LNHDA, CDR2 SQIVND, per germline (reference sequence). The V gene end was trimmed by 1 base and the J gene end by 2 bases; junction bases not matched to a gene: 4. Here the CDR3 reads CASSIVRTGPYEQYF. The CDR3 bases that were read are TGTGCCAGTAGTATAGTTCGGACAGGGCCCTACGAG.

This clone occurred many times. The CDR3 DNA, read in part, is TGCGCCAGCTCGTTTGACCTAGGTCCC. This encodes CASSFDLGP. The whole CDR3 sequence is CASSFDLGPLHF. This chain joins TRBV10-2 and TRBJ1-6; D uncertain. The read terminates 3 residues ahead of where the CDR3 ends, so the germline J gene completes it. In germline, CDR1 is WSHSY, CDR2 SAAADI. CDR3 length: 12 amino acids.

Many counts were recorded for this clone. Coverage ceases 3 residues before the CDR3 finishes, and the germline J gene fills in the end. V gene TRBV6-4 combines with J gene TRBJ2-3, with TRBD1 matching 10 bases. V dropped 2 bases and J dropped 4; count of bases not matched to a gene: 0. Germline loops: CDR1 MRHNA, CDR2 SNTAGT. This CDR3 region has 14 residues. The sequenced CDR3 bases are TGTGCCAGCAGTGACGGACAGGGGGCAGATACG. It is translated as CASSDGQGADT. The whole CDR3 protein is CASSDGQGADTQYF.

This clone was detected many times. The CDR3 loop reads CASSLGVGAAFF. The sequenced part of the CDR3 DNA is TGTGCCAGCAGCTTAGGAGTCGGTGCT. The genes are TRBV7-8 and TRBJ1-1; D is unresolved. From the germline J gene comes the end of the CDR3, since the read stops 3 residues before it. This CDR3 comprises 12 residues. Germline values: CDR1 SGHVS, CDR2 FQNEAQ.

This clone was detected many times. The chain's CDR3 is CASSDYSGTEAFF. The sequenced CDR3 bases are TGCGCCAGCAGCGATTACAGTGGCACTGAA. This sequence joins TRBV5-1 and TRBJ1-1; D unresolved. The CDR3 is cut off 3 residues early in the read; its end comes from the germline J gene. Between the trimmed V and J ends, which lost 4 bases and 4 bases, there was a span of 11 bases. The CDR3 is 13 residues long. Germline V gene lookup returns CDR1 SGHRS and CDR2 YFSETQ.

With regard to this clone: A read error may produce the germline difference seen at one junction end. The read falls 3 residues short of the CDR3 end, and the missing part is taken from the germline J gene. The chain carries TRBV19 and TRBJ1-1; 7 nucleotides agree with TRBD1. This CDR3 contains 15 residues. Germline CDR1 is LNHDA and CDR2 is SQIVND (reference sequence). The CDR3 protein is CASSPYRGQNSEAFF. Partial CDR3 DNA: TGTGCCAGTAGTCCTTACAGGGGACAGAACTCTGAA.

This clone was picked up many times. The sequence runs out 3 residues before the end of the CDR3; the remainder is reconstructed from the germline J gene. The V call is TRBV7-6, the J call TRBJ2-4; D call uncertain. The CDR3 has 15 residues. Germline V gene data show CDR1 as SGHVS and CDR2 as FNYEAQ. Trimming removed 6 bases at V and 3 bases at J, with 15 bases between. CDR3 region: CASSSSGLVKNIQYF. The covered CDR3 bases are TGTGCCAGCAGTTCCTCGGGTTTAGTCAAAAACATT.

This clone was detected only a few times. Coverage ceases 3 residues before the CDR3 finishes, and the germline J gene fills in the end. V gene TRBV5-5 combines with J gene TRBJ1-6; possibly TRBD1 for D (5 bases). CDR3 size: 13 residues. Per the germline V gene, CDR1 is SGHKS and CDR2 is YYEKEE (reference sequence). V lost 7 bases to trimming and J lost 9 bases, with 14 bases between them. The sequenced CDR3 bases are TGTGCCAGCGGAAAAACGACAGTTTCACCC. This translates into CASGKTTVSP. The CDR3 as a whole reads CASGKTTVSPLHF.

This clone was picked up many times. The read halts 3 residues ahead of the CDR3 end, with the missing end drawn from the germline J gene. The chain links TRBV7-3 to TRBJ2-3, with 8 bases matching TRBD1. Trimming at V came to 3 bases and at J to 0 bases, leaving 2 bases not matched to a gene. The CDR3 loop spans 15 amino acids. Germline CDR1 reads SGHTA; CDR2 reads FQGTGA. Here the CDR3 reads CASSFRGLSTDTQYF. The part of the CDR3 DNA that was read is TGTGCCAGCAGCTTCAGGGGGCTTAGCACAGATACG.

This clone was recorded many times. From the germline J gene comes the end of the CDR3, since the read stops 3 residues before it. The V gene is TRBV11-2, the J gene TRBJ2-5, with TRBD2 identical over 9 bases. CDR1 is SGHAT, CDR2 FQNNGV, per germline. The CDR3 is 14 residues long. J gave up 2 bases and V 5 bases, and 3 bases lay outside the gene matches. CDR3 loop: CASSPAGGQETQYF. The CDR3 DNA, read in part, is TGTGCCAGCAGCCCAGCGGGGGGACAAGAGACC.

This clone was counted ten times or more. The sequence runs out 3 residues before the end of the CDR3; the remainder is reconstructed from the germline J gene. The chain combines TRBV20-1 with TRBJ2-5; D ambiguous. Trimming took off 6 bases at V and 4 bases at J, with 12 bases between the two ends. The CDR3 length is 12 residues. The germline V gene has CDR1 DFQATT and CDR2 SNEGSKA (reference sequence). CDR3: CSASGSVETQYF. The CDR3 bases that were read are TGCAGTGCCTCCGGCAGCGTAGAGACC.

In its sample, this clone was seen many times. CDR3 DNA, as far as it was read: TGTGCCAGCAGCCAGGGACCGGGGGAGAACATT. This gives the protein CASSQGPGENI. The CDR3 reads in full as CASSQGPGENIQYF. This rearrangement joins TRBV7-3 to TRBJ2-4, with D perhaps TRBD2 (6 bases). The CDR3 end is not reached by the read, which stops 3 residues before it; the germline J gene fills it in. V was clipped by 5 bases and J by 7 bases, with 15 bases between them. The CDR3 runs to 14 residues. Germline assignment: CDR1 SGHTA and CDR2 FQGTGA.